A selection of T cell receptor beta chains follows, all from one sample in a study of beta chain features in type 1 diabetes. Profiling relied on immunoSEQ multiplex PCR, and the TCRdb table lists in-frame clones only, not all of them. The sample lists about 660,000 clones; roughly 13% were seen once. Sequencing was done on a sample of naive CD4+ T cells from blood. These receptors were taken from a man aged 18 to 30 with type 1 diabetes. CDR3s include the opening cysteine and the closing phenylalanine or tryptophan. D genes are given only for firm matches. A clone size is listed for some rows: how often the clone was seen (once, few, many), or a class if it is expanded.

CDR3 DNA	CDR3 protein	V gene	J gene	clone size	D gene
TGTGCCAGCAGACAGGTCGGGGCTGAAGCTTTCTTT	CASRQVGAEAFF	TRBV6-5	TRBJ1-1	few	NA
TGTGCCAGCAGGGCGGGAACGGCTTCCTACAATGAGCAGTTCTTC	CASRAGTASYNEQFF	TRBV28	TRBJ2-1	NA	NA
TGTGCCAGCAGTGGAGGGCATTTGAGGGATGGCTACACCTTC	CASSGGHLRDGYTF	TRBV2	TRBJ1-2	NA	NA
TGTGCCAGCAGCCCCGGAGGGGGCTATCAGCCCCAGCATTTT	CASSPGGGYQPQHF	TRBV7-9	TRBJ1-5	NA	TRBD1
TGTGCCAGCGCCCACCTTGACGGCTACACCTTC	CASAHLDGYTF	TRBV6-5	TRBJ1-2	NA	NA
TGTGCCACCAGCAGAGTTCAGAACCCTTTAGCTAACTATGGCTACACCTTC	CATSRVQNPLANYGYTF	TRBV15	TRBJ1-2	NA	NA
TGTGCCTGGACCGGGCCGGGGAATGAGCAGTTCTTC	CAWTGPGNEQFF	TRBV30	TRBJ2-1	few	NA
TGTGCCTGGAGTGTAAATGGGGGGAGAGAAAAACTGTTTTTT	CAWSVNGGREKLFF	TRBV30	TRBJ1-4	few	NA
TGTGCGGTAAGGGACGGTAGCTCCTACGAGCAGTACTTC	CAVRDGSSYEQYF	TRBV28	TRBJ2-7	few	NA
TGCGCCAGCAGTCATCCTGGACTAGCGCACGAGCAGTACTTC	CASSHPGLAHEQYF	TRBV23-1	TRBJ2-7	few	TRBD2
TGTGCCAGCAGCTCCCACTCCCCCAATGAGCAGTTCTTC	CASSSHSPNEQFF	TRBV7-9	TRBJ2-1	NA	NA
TGCGCCAGCGGGCTAGCGGGAGGGCCGGTCGAGCAGTACTTC	CASGLAGGPVEQYF	TRBV5-1	TRBJ2-7	NA	TRBD2
TGCAGTGCTAGCAGGGGGCATGAGCAGTTCTTC	CSASRGHEQFF	TRBV20-1	TRBJ2-1	NA	TRBD1
TGCAGCGGATTAGCTTATAACTATGGCTACACCTTC	CSGLAYNYGYTF	TRBV29-1	TRBJ1-2	NA	NA
TGTGCCAGTAGTACCGAACAGGGCCGCAATCAGCCCCAGCATTTT	CASSTEQGRNQPQHF	TRBV19	TRBJ1-5	NA	NA
TGTGCCAGCAGCAAACCCAGCTCCTACGAGCAGTACTTC	CASSKPSSYEQYF	TRBV5-6	TRBJ2-7	NA	NA
TGTGCCTTCTCCCAGCCAAAGGACCAGTACTTC	CAFSQPKDQYF	TRBV30	TRBJ2-7	NA	NA
TGTGCCAGTAGATCCCTCGGGGGCAGGAAGAACACTGAAGCTTTCTTT	CASRSLGGRKNTEAFF	TRBV19	TRBJ1-1	once	NA
TGTGCCAGCAGTTTCTTTCGGGACAGGGTATCCTACGAGCAGTACTTC	CASSFFRDRVSYEQYF	TRBV28	TRBJ2-7	few	TRBD1
TGTGCCAGCTCCCCTCAAAACAGGCCGAACACCGGGGAGCTGTTTTTT	CASSPQNRPNTGELFF	TRBV18	TRBJ2-2	NA	NA
TGTGCCAGCAGCCCCCACAGTACCGGGGAGCTGTTTTTT	CASSPHSTGELFF	TRBV9	TRBJ2-2	few	NA
TGCGCCAGCAGTGAGTCGACAGGACCCTCCTACGAGCAGTACTTC	CASSESTGPSYEQYF	TRBV10-1	TRBJ2-7	NA	NA
TGTGCCAGCAGCTCGACACCCGAATCCTACGAGCAGTACTTC	CASSSTPESYEQYF	TRBV13	TRBJ2-7	few	NA
TGTGCCTGGAGTACGACAGGGATCCAGCCCCAGCATTTT	CAWSTTGIQPQHF	TRBV30	TRBJ1-5	NA	TRBD1